Listed below are T cell receptor beta chains from one sample, sequenced in a study of pediatric ulcerative colitis. Measured with immunoSEQ multiplex PCR; TCRdb has only the in-frame clones, and not every one. The sample includes roughly 60,000 clones, around 87% of them seen just once. Sequencing input: blood. These receptors originate from a boy aged 5-17 years who was a control in a study of pediatric ulcerative colitis. The CDR3 runs from the conserved cysteine through the conserved F or W. D genes are given only for firm matches. Part of the rows lack a size; the others show once, few, many or a class for expanded clones.

j_call d_call clone_size v_call cdr3_nt cdr3_aa
TRBJ2-2 TRBD2 . TRBV4-1 TGCGCCAGCAGCCCCCTGGCGGGAGGGCTGAGGGTCGGGGAGCTGTTTTTT CASSPLAGGLRVGELFF
TRBJ1-4 TRBD1 . TRBV7-6 TGTGCCAGCAGCCTAAGGGACAGGGGGCGGGAAAAACTGTTTTTT CASSLRDRGREKLFF
TRBJ1-4 TRBD1 . TRBV13 TGTGCCAGCAGCCATCGGACAGGGGGCGGGAATGAAAAACTGTTTTTT CASSHRTGGGNEKLFF
TRBJ1-1 TRBD1 . TRBV18 TGTGCCAGCGCTTCCGGGACAGGGAACACTGAAGCTTTCTTT CASASGTGNTEAFF
TRBJ2-5 . . TRBV7-3 TGTGCCAGCAGCCCACAACCCTCGGACTCAAAGTACTTC CASSPQPSDSKYF
TRBJ2-5 . . TRBV5-4 TGTGCCAGCAGCATTGTGGGAGGAGGGGCTGTCGGGGAGACCCAGTACTTC CASSIVGGGAVGETQYF
TRBJ2-7 TRBD2 . TRBV4-3 TGCGCCAGCAGCCAAGGAGTAGCGGGGGAGGGCGAGCAGTACTTC CASSQGVAGEGEQYF
TRBJ2-1 TRBD1 . TRBV29-1 TGCAGCGTTAGGACAGGGAGGTACAATGAGCAGTTCTTC CSVRTGRYNEQFF
TRBJ1-4 . . TRBV28 TGTGCCAGCAATTCTTGGGCAGGGGATGATGTGGAAAAACTGTTTTTT CASNSWAGDDVEKLFF
TRBJ2-5 TRBD1 few TRBV5-1 TGCGCCAGCAGCGGGTTCAGACAGGGCCAAGAGACCCAGTACTTC CASSGFRQGQETQYF
TRBJ2-1 . . TRBV5-4 TGTGCCAGCAGGGGGAGTCTGGACAATGAGCAGTTCTTC CASRGSLDNEQFF
TRBJ2-7 . . TRBV14 TGTGCCAGCAGCCCAAACTGGGCCGATTACGAGCAGTACTTC CASSPNWADYEQYF
TRBJ2-5 TRBD1 . TRBV6-1 TGTGCCAGCAGTGCTCGACAGGGAGAGACCCAGTACTTC CASSARQGETQYF
TRBJ1-1 . . TRBV5-8 TGTGCCAGCAGCTACTTTACAGGCTCGAACACTGAAGCTTTCTTT CASSYFTGSNTEAFF
TRBJ1-2 . . TRBV5-1 TGCGCCAGCAGCTTGGCTGCGGGGGGCGATAACTATGGCTACACCTTC CASSLAAGGDNYGYTF
TRBJ2-5 TRBD2 . TRBV7-3 TGTGCCAGCAGCTCCGGACTAGCGGGAGGAGAGACCCAGTACTTC CASSSGLAGGETQYF
TRBJ2-4 . . TRBV15 TGTGCCACCAGGGGTTCGGGGATTGAGGGGGCCAAAAACATTCAGTACTTC CATRGSGIEGAKNIQYF
TRBJ1-2 . . TRBV30 TGTGCCTGGAGTGTAAAGGGTTCGACCTATGGCTACACCTTC CAWSVKGSTYGYTF
TRBJ2-2 . . TRBV28 TGTGCCAGCAGTTACGCGGCCGTGGGCGGAGGCGGGGAGCTGTTTTTT CASSYAAVGGGGELFF
TRBJ1-3 . . TRBV4-1 TGCGCCAGCAGCCGATTATTCGACTCTGGAAACACCATATATTTT CASSRLFDSGNTIYF
TRBJ2-4 . . TRBV28 TGTGCCAGCAGTTTTATCAGGAGATCGATTACCAAAAACATTCAGTACTTC CASSFIRRSITKNIQYF
TRBJ2-7 . . TRBV7-8 TGTGCCAGCAGCTTAGGGGAAGGGACCTACGAGCAGTACTTC CASSLGEGTYEQYF
TRBJ2-3 . . TRBV19 TGTGCCAGTAGTATGGTAATTTCGGTAGAGGGCACAGATACGCAGTATTTT CASSMVISVEGTDTQYF
TRBJ1-1 TRBD1 . TRBV6-6 TGTGCCAGCAGTTACTCCAGGGACAGGGGGACTGAAGCTTTCTTT CASSYSRDRGTEAFF
TRBJ1-5 . . TRBV2 TGTGCCAGCCGAACAATGAATCAGCCCCAGCATTTT CASRTMNQPQHF
TRBJ2-1 . . TRBV10-2 TGCGCCAGCAGGGAGGTCGGGGGCGAGGGGAACAATGAGCAGTTCTTC CASREVGGEGNNEQFF
TRBJ1-3 . . TRBV7-8 TGTGCCAGCAGCTCCCGGACAGAAGGAAACACCATATATTTT CASSSRTEGNTIYF
TRBJ1-3 . . TRBV11-2 TGTGCCAGCAGCACACTAAACACCATATATTTT CASSTLNTIYF
TRBJ1-5 . . TRBV9 TGTGCCAGCAGCCGAGATCGGGGACGCCAGCCCCAGCATTTT CASSRDRGRQPQHF
TRBJ2-1 TRBD1 . TRBV19 TGTGCCAGTAGTATGTATGGACAGGGGAACTACAATGAGCAGTTCTTC CASSMYGQGNYNEQFF
TRBJ2-1 . . TRBV19 TGTGCCACCCGACTAGGCCAGAATGAGCAGTTCTTC CATRLGQNEQFF
TRBJ2-2 . . TRBV28 TGTGCCAGCAGTTTGACAGTCAACACCGGGGAGCTGTTTTTT CASSLTVNTGELFF
TRBJ1-1 . . TRBV7-9 TGTGCCAGCAGCTTCCCAGGGCTGGGCACTGAAGCTTTCTTT CASSFPGLGTEAFF
TRBJ2-1 . . TRBV5-1 TGCGCCAGCAGCTTTTCTGGGGAGTTCTACAATGAGCAGTTCTTC CASSFSGEFYNEQFF
TRBJ2-1 TRBD2 . TRBV7-6 TGTGCCAGCAGCTTATCCCCGGGGGGGGCCGGCAATGAGCAGTTCTTC CASSLSPGGAGNEQFF
TRBJ1-1 . . TRBV19 TGTGCCAGTAGTCACGCTCGCTGGACGGGCATGAACACTGAAGCTTTCTTT CASSHARWTGMNTEAFF
TRBJ1-6 . few TRBV10-2 TGCGCCAGCAGTGAGCCCGGGGGCAGTTCACCCCTCCACTTT CASSEPGGSSPLHF
TRBJ2-7 . . TRBV19 TGTGCCAGTAGTATGCTAGCTCGGGCGGGGGCCCCCTACGAGCAGTACTTC CASSMLARAGAPYEQYF
TRBJ2-6 . . TRBV18 TGTGCCAGCTCGGGGGTAGACCCCTCCTCTGGGGCCAACGTCCTGACTTTC CASSGVDPSSGANVLTF
TRBJ1-5 . . TRBV27 TGTGCCAGCAGTCCCATGGCATTTAATCAGCCCCAGCATTTT CASSPMAFNQPQHF
TRBJ1-6 . . TRBV5-1 TGCGCCAGCCGATGGGTCGGGAATTCACCCCTCCACTTT CASRWVGNSPLHF
TRBJ2-2 . once TRBV19 TGTGCCAGTAGTACCCCCGGCGGACGCTGGGGCTTAAAGAACACCGGGGAGCTGTTTTTT CASSTPGGRWGLKNTGELFF
TRBJ2-3 TRBD1 once TRBV4-3 TGCGCCAGCAGCCAAGATGCTCCCGACAGGGGGCCAGCAGATACGCAGTATTTT CASSQDAPDRGPADTQYF
TRBJ2-3 TRBD2 . TRBV30 TGTGCCTGGAGTGTAGGCTCGACTAGCGGGGCAACAGATACGCAGTATTTT CAWSVGSTSGATDTQYF
TRBJ2-4 TRBD2 . TRBV6-6 TGTGCCAGCAGTTACATCCTGGGGGGGGAGGGGTACTTC CASSYILGGEGYF
TRBJ1-1 . once TRBV7-9 TGTGCCAGCAGCTTGGGTTGGGGAGATGAAGCTTTCTTT CASSLGWGDEAFF
TRBJ1-6 . few TRBV2 TGTGCCAGCAGTCGAATGAGCTCCTATAATTCACCCCTCCACTTT CASSRMSSYNSPLHF
TRBJ2-3 . . TRBV30 TGTGCCTGGAGTGTAAGGATAGGGGGGCCCACAGATACGCAGTATTTT CAWSVRIGGPTDTQYF
TRBJ1-2 TRBD1 few TRBV18 TGTGCCAGCTCACGCCAGATGACAGGGGGACACGGCTACACCTTC CASSRQMTGGHGYTF
TRBJ2-1 . once TRBV7-9 TGTGCCAGCAGCCGAGCAGCCTTTCATGAGCAGTTCTTC CASSRAAFHEQFF